Listed here are 18 T cell receptor beta chains from one sample, sequenced in a study of shared clonotypes between healthy human individuals. Assay: immunoSEQ multiplex PCR; the TCRdb copy retains only in-frame clones and omits some. The data contain some 2,100,000 clones, 90% to 96% of them seen just once; the ten biggest clones take up around 0.13%. What was sequenced was naive CD4+ T cells sorted from blood. Subset: CD45RA+ positively selected. All receptors come from a man between 18 and 29 years old in good health.

Turning to this clone: Here the CDR3 omits its conserved ending phenylalanine or tryptophan, so a read error is the likely source. The limits of the CDR3 on the DNA are not certain, so only TCRdb's listed CDR3 is given. This rearrangement joins TRBV5-1 to TRBJ2-7; the tabulated D call, TRBD1, remains unverified against the DNA. Germline V gives CDR1 SGHRS, CDR2 YFSETQ. The CDR3 length equals 12 residues, ends included. The CDR3 spells CASSSWTGSESN.

The rearrangement joins TRBV19 to TRBJ1-5; tentatively, D is TRBD1 (6 bases). V lost 7 bases, J lost 5 bases, and 12 bases lay in between. Germline V CDR1 and CDR2: LNHDA, SQIVND (reference sequence). The CDR3 extends over 13 amino acids. The CDR3 protein is CASIGTRDQPQHF. CDR3 sequence (DNA): TGTGCCAGTATCGGGACAAGGGATCAGCCCCAGCATTTT.

Comment on this clone: Sequence at one end of the junction differs from germline and may be a read error. The V gene is TRBV19, the J gene TRBJ1-2; 12 positions agree with TRBD1. CDR1 and CDR2 from the germline V gene are LNHDA and SQIVND (reference sequence). The CDR3 is 16 residues long. CDR3 loop: CASSTPGQGANYGYTF. The CDR3 DNA reads TGTGCCAGTAGCACTCCGGGACAGGGGGCTAATTATGGCTACACCTTC.

J is TRBJ1-5 and V is TRBV28; 11 bases are shared with TRBD1. The germline CDR1 and CDR2 sequences are MDHEN and SYDVKM. The V segment lost 10 bases and the J segment 2 bases; nucleotides outside the gene matches: 13. The CDR3 has 17 residues. CDR3 DNA sequence: TGTGCCACCGCCTGGACAGGGGGCAATAATGGCAATCAGCCCCAGCATTTT. Translated, it gives CATAWTGGNNGNQPQHF.

This chain uses TRBV30 with TRBJ1-3; D is possibly TRBD1 (6 bases). The CDR3 has 15 residues. Germline-derived CDR1 and CDR2 are GTSNPN and SVGIG (reference sequence). The ends were cut back, 4 bases at V and 2 bases at J, with 15 bases in the middle. CDR3 protein: CAWTPAGAAGNTIYF. The CDR3 DNA is TGTGCCTGGACCCCGGCAGGGGCTGCTGGAAACACCATATATTTT.

CDR3 DNA sequence: TGTGCCAGCAGCCATCTAGCGGGAGGAAACAATGAGCAGTTCTTC. Translating it yields CASSHLAGGNNEQFF. The chain recombines TRBV5-4 with TRBJ2-1, with TRBD2 matching 11 bases. Trimming at V came to 4 bases and at J to 5 bases, leaving 5 bases not matched to a gene. The CDR3 has 15 amino acids. Per germline, CDR1 SGHNT and CDR2 YYREEE (reference sequence).

This rearrangement joins TRBV2 to TRBJ2-7; D gene uncertain. The V gene lost 9 bases and the J gene lost 6 bases, with 12 bases spanning the gap. CDR1 and CDR2 from the germline V gene are SNHLY and FYNNEI. This CDR3 is built from 11 residues. The CDR3 loop reads CASGMGVEQYF. As DNA, the CDR3 is TGTGCCAGTGGAATGGGTGTCGAGCAGTACTTC. Full variable domain (missing parts from reference TRBV2 and TRBJ2-7): EPEVTQTPSHQVTQMGQEVILRCVPISNHLYFYWYRQILGQKVEFLVSFYNNEISEKSEIFDDQFSVERPDGSNFTLKIRSTKLEDSAMYFCASGMGVEQYFGPGTRLTVT.

The chain uses TRBV4-1 and TRBJ2-1; D uncertain. Trimming stripped 4 bases from V and 0 bases from J, with 10 bases between. The CDR3 loop spans 15 amino acids. Germline CDR1 MGHRA, CDR2 YSYEKL. Written as DNA, the CDR3 is TGCGCCAGCAGCCCCTACTCTGGCTCCTACAATGAGCAGTTCTTC. This encodes CASSPYSGSYNEQFF.

The chain employs TRBV7-9 and TRBJ1-2; D is unclear. V was pared by 7 bases and J by 0 bases, with 12 bases between. Germline loops: CDR1 SEHNR, CDR2 FQNEAQ (reference sequence). This CDR3 is 14 amino acids long. The DNA of the CDR3 is TGTGCCAGCAACCGACCCAGCTCTAACTATGGCTACACCTTC. Translation gives CASNRPSSNYGYTF.

This chain connects TRBV2 to TRBJ1-1; D remains ambiguous. V lost 3 bases, J lost 0 bases, and 8 bases lay in between. The CDR3 covers 14 residues. The V gene's germline CDR1 is SNHLY and CDR2 FYNNEI. The CDR3 is CASSDVIMNTEAFF. Here the CDR3 DNA reads TGTGCCAGCAGTGATGTCATCATGAACACTGAAGCTTTCTTT.

The J gene is TRBJ2-5, the V gene TRBV11-2; no firm D call. Germline V lookup: CDR1 SGHAT, CDR2 FQNNGV. Trimming stripped 3 bases from V and 6 bases from J, with 11 bases between. This CDR3 region has 13 residues. Here the CDR3 DNA reads TGTGCCAGCAGCTTTTTTGGTCGGCAGACCCAGTACTTC. The encoded protein is CASSFFGRQTQYF. The variable domain in full, completed from reference TRBV11-2 and TRBJ2-5, reads EAGVAQSPRYKIIEKRQSVAFWCNPISGHATLYWYQQILGQGPKLLIQFQNNGVVDDSQLPKDRFSAERLKGVDSTLKIQPAKLEDSAVYLCASSFFGRQTQYFGPGTRLLVL.

About this clone itself: Distinct nucleotide sequences in the sample also encode this CDR3. The chain combines TRBV18 with TRBJ2-7, with a tentative D call TRBD2 (5 bases). Germline loops: CDR1 KGHSH, CDR2 LQKENI. The CDR3 is 12 residues long. V was trimmed by 6 bases and J by 0 bases, leaving 6 bases between them. In DNA form, the CDR3 reads TGTGCCAGCTCTGGGAGCTCCTACGAGCAGTACTTC. Translation: CASSGSSYEQYF. Full variable domain (remainder filled in from reference TRBV18 and TRBJ2-7): NAGVMQNPRHLVRRRGQEARLRCSPMKGHSHVYWYRQLPEEGLKFMVYLQKENIIDESGMPKERFSAEFPKEGPSILRIQQVVRGDSAAYFCASSGSSYEQYFGPGTRLTVT.

This clone was found once. This chain connects TRBV19 to TRBJ1-6; TRBD1 might be the D (5 bases). Germline V gene lookup returns CDR1 LNHDA and CDR2 SQIVND (reference sequence). V lost 3 bases to trimming and J lost 8 bases, with 8 bases between them. CDR3 length equals 13 residues. CDR3 DNA sequence: TGTGCCAGTAGTATCCAGGGTGATTCACCCCTCCACTTT. This codes for CASSIQGDSPLHF. Together with reference TRBV19 and TRBJ1-6, the CDR3 gives the full variable domain: DGGITQSPKYLFRKEGQNVTLSCEQNLNHDAMYWYRQDPGQGLRLIYYSQIVNDFQKGDIAEGYSVSREKKESFPLTVTSAQKNPTAFYLCASSIQGDSPLHFGNGTRLTVT.

The V gene is TRBV21-1, the J gene TRBJ2-7; the D segment call TRBD1 is taken from the table without a DNA check. TRBV21-1 is a documented pseudogene. This CDR3 contains 14 residues. CDR3 DNA sequence: TGTGCCAGCAGCAAAGCGGGGCACCCCTACGAGCAGTACTTC. This translates into CASSKAGHPYEQYF.

V is TRBV6-1 and J is TRBJ2-2; D may match TRBD1 or TRBD2 (5 bases each). Germline V gene data show CDR1 as MNHNS and CDR2 as SASEGT. The CDR3 length is 16 residues. V gave up 2 bases and J gave up 3 bases, with 13 bases separating them. The CDR3 protein is CASSERGRYDTGELFF. The DNA for the CDR3 is TGTGCCAGCAGTGAAAGGGGACGGTATGACACCGGGGAGCTGTTTTTT.

This chain joins TRBV5-6 and TRBJ1-1; weak D call: TRBD1 (5 bases). CDR1 is SGHDT and CDR2 is YYEEEE in the germline V gene. The V gene lost 4 bases and the J gene lost 3 bases, with 19 bases spanning the gap. There are 16 residues in the CDR3. The CDR3 reads CASSIDTGVRDTEAFF. In DNA, the CDR3 is TGTGCCAGCAGCATAGACACGGGGGTAAGGGACACTGAAGCTTTCTTT. Full variable domain (outside the CDR3, taken from reference TRBV5-6 and TRBJ1-1): DAGVTQSPTHLIKTRGQQVTLRCSPKSGHDTVSWYQQALGQGPQFIFQYYEEEERQRGNFPDRFSGHQFPNYSSELNVNALLLGDSALYLCASSIDTGVRDTEAFFGQGTRLTVV.

The count of this clone is one. The genes are TRBV30 and TRBJ1-2; D gene uncertain. The CDR3 is 11 residues long. Germline V gene data show CDR1 as GTSNPN and CDR2 as SVGIG (reference sequence). V lost 0 bases to trimming and J lost 5 bases, with 4 bases between them. The CDR3 reads CAWSVLYGYTF. The CDR3 nucleotides are TGTGCCTGGAGTGTCCTTTATGGCTACACCTTC.

This clone was counted a single time. The chain combines TRBV9 with TRBJ2-7; D tentatively fits TRBD1 or TRBD2 (5 bases each). Per germline, CDR1 SGDLS and CDR2 YYNGEE. The CDR3 loop spans 13 amino acids. Trimming pared 4 bases from V and 6 bases from J, leaving 14 bases between. CDR3 amino acids: CASSTLGDGEQYF. For the CDR3, the DNA is TGTGCCAGCAGCACCTTGGGGGACGGCGAGCAGTACTTC.